One sample yielded the 7 T cell receptor beta chains listed below, sequenced in a study of T cell repertoires in cytomegalovirus infection. The antigens these receptors bind are not known. TCRdb re-called the reads with MiXCR, one entry per CDR3 protein. This sample has 100,000 to 150,000 distinct CDR3 sequences; 32% occur once, and the top ten carry roughly 50%. The sample consisted of CD8+ T cells from cultured PBMCs, taken from culture after CMV antigen stimulation. Every receptor here comes from a human donor in good health (CMV status not recorded). Some clones in this sample may be carry-over from other donors' samples.

The chain has TRBV3-1 and TRBJ1-2, with 9 bases fitting TRBD1. Germline V gives CDR1 LGHDT, CDR2 YNNKEL (reference sequence). The ends lost 0 bases at V and 8 bases at J; junction bases unmatched: 10. CDR3 length: 16 residues. CDR3 nucleotide sequence: TGTGCCAGCAGCCAAGAATCCCGGGACAGGGAGAAAGGCTACACCTTC. Translation: CASSQESRDREKGYTF.

The chain recombines TRBV29-1 with TRBJ1-2; 9 nucleotides match TRBD1. Germline lookup yields CDR1 SQVTM and CDR2 ANQGSEA. The CDR3 covers 14 residues. V was clipped by 5 bases and J by 7 bases; unmatched bases: 11. The CDR3 region has the DNA TGCAGCGTTATAGTACAGGGGGCGGCACGTGGCTACACCTTC. Translating it yields CSVIVQGAARGYTF.

The J gene is TRBJ2-3, the V gene TRBV7-9; 12 nucleotides agree with TRBD2. The CDR3 runs to 18 residues. The germline CDR1 and CDR2 sequences are SEHNR and FQNEAQ (reference sequence). The V segment lost 0 bases and the J segment 5 bases; nucleotides outside the gene matches: 9. CDR3 amino acids: CASSLAWTSGVDRDTQYF. For the CDR3, the DNA is TGTGCCAGCAGCTTAGCGTGGACTAGCGGGGTTGACAGAGATACGCAGTATTTT.

V and J are TRBV27 and TRBJ2-3; D not certain. This CDR3 contains 15 residues. Germline values: CDR1 MNHEY, CDR2 SMNVEV (reference sequence). Trimming shortened V by 5 bases and J by 6 bases, and 18 bases separated the two germline ends. In nucleotides, the CDR3 is TGTGCCAGCAGTCCGACGGCTCGGGCTACGGATACGCAGTATTTT. This encodes CASSPTARATDTQYF.

The chain uses TRBV27 and TRBJ1-1; 8 positions agree with TRBD1. The CDR3 has 12 residues. Losses at the gene ends were 5 bases for V and 8 bases for J; bases not matched to a gene: 4. Germline loops: CDR1 MNHEY, CDR2 SMNVEV (reference sequence). The CDR3 nucleotides are TGTGCCAGCAGTCGTGGACAGGGCGAAGCTTTCTTT. As protein: CASSRGQGEAFF.

The chain employs TRBV6-6 and TRBJ2-3, with D unclear. With 10 bases removed from V and 2 bases from J, the gap between germline ends came to 16 bases. The CDR3 sequence is 14 residues long. Germline V gene lookup returns CDR1 MNHNY and CDR2 SVGAGI (reference sequence). CDR3 loop: CATTQNGLTDTQYF. The CDR3 DNA is TGTGCCACCACGCAGAATGGGCTCACAGATACGCAGTATTTT.

This chain connects TRBV7-9 to TRBJ2-3; TRBD1 or TRBD2 may be the D gene (5 bases each). Per germline, CDR1 SEHNR and CDR2 FQNEAQ (reference sequence). V was pared by 6 bases and J by 3 bases, with 16 bases between. The length of the CDR3 is 15 residues. The CDR3, as DNA: TGTGCCAGCAGAAAGACAGTGGGCGGGACAGATACGCAGTATTTT. This translates into CASRKTVGGTDTQYF.